This T cell receptor (beta chain) is drawn from a study of beta chain features in type 1 diabetes. Germline V gene sequence: CDR1 SNHLY, CDR2 FYNNEI. CDR3 length: 14 amino acids. Trimming pared 6 bases from V and 4 bases from J, leaving 15 bases between. The authors took one heparinised blood draw, averaging about 120 mL, from each donor. CD45RO/CCR7/CD25/CD127/CD95/CD27 separated CD4+ naive, central memory, regulatory and stem cell-like memory cells by sorting. This clone was counted a few times. The antigen remains unidentified. Study observations and caveats: Shorter templates might be favored by PCR, equally in patients and controls. In every one of the four CD4+ subsets, TCRB CDR3s were moderately but significantly shorter in Type 1 diabetes patients.

The study reverse transcribed the entire isolated RNA, so it sequenced expressed TCRB transcripts. Sequencing of naive, central memory and regulatory T cell samples gave an average of roughly 4 million reads. Sequencing used immunoSEQ multiplex PCR; TCRdb keeps in-frame clones, though not all of them. The table has 600,000 to 700,000 clones, over 10% seen once; the top ten hold 0.022%. The specimen sequenced was naive CD4+ T cells from blood. The clonotype comes from a man between 18 and 29 years old with type 1 diabetes. J is TRBJ1-2 and V is TRBV2; the D is unclear. This CDR3 is CASSDLGSGYGYTF. DNA for the CDR3: TGTGCCAGCAGCGACCTAGGGAGCGGCTATGGCTACACCTTC.